Listed here is a single T cell receptor (beta chain). This clone's antigen is unknown. Per-base quality was not reported, and no clone a single base away is much larger than it. From a lookup of the germline V gene, CDR1 and CDR2 are SGHVS and FQNEAQ. Unmatched junction bases come to 11, with V trimmed by 6 bases and J by 7 bases. From the cysteine up to the phenylalanine, the CDR3 has a length of 14 residues. Of the read, only the CDR3 DNA is kept; its 42 bases are in frame from base 1. Libraries were prepared through the immunoSEQ multiplex PCR assay. The table was pulled from immuneACCESS by TCRdb, which kept in-frame rearrangements only. Such tables lose some clones; where checked, under half of the loss comes from unresolved V genes, and the rest has no known cause. The sample table contains approximately 120,000 clones; only one count was recorded for about nine tenths of them. The top ten hold more than 3.5% of the sample.

The data are from a study of control samples from healthy donors and cancer patients (dated by TCRdb to 2019 to 2021). Sequencing was carried out using blood. Recombination connected TRBV7-8 to TRBJ1-2; a stretch of 7 junction bases matches TRBD1. The clonotype comes from a human donor in good health. The donor label of this sample is uncertain. The CDR3 has the sequence CASSYRTGGGGYTF. The nucleotide sequence reads TGTGCCAGCAGTTATAGGACAGGCGGGGGTGGCTACACCTTC.